This T cell receptor (beta chain) emerged from a study of blood T cell repertoires in COVID-19. For the study at large: PBMCs, B-cell-depleted T cells, or T cells provided the cDNA or gDNA that made up the material.

Original data processing: Reference gene primer amplification gave nucleated cell count estimates. Profiled with immunoSEQ multiplex PCR; TCRdb holds only in-frame clones, not every one. The V and J calls and the clone size are those of that table, but D and trimming were determined from the DNA. This table holds 320,000 or so clones, 85% found once. Cohorts were determined from participant-reported clinical history. Exposed enrollees had met someone with a PCR-confirmed or clinician-diagnosed COVID-19 case at some point within the 2 weeks before study entry. Per the germline V gene, CDR1 is LGHDT and CDR2 is YNNKEL (reference sequence). V lost 3 bases, J lost 3 bases, and 6 bases stayed unmatched. The CDR3 consists of 15 residues.

Sequenced input: PBMCs or T cells enriched from blood (not recorded which). This receptor was identified in a woman aged 25 to 45 who had been exposed to COVID-19. The chain uses TRBV3-1 (or the pseudogene TRBV3-2) and TRBJ2-3; 7 nucleotides match TRBD2. CDR3 DNA: TGTGCCAGCAGCCATGAAGCGGGGTTAACAGATACGCAGTATTTT. Amino acids: CASSHEAGLTDTQYF.